The entry that follows covers one T cell receptor (beta chain) sequence. This record belongs to a study of control samples from healthy donors and cancer patients. From germline, CDR1 is KGHDR and CDR2 SFDVKD. CDR3 length equals 14 residues. Trimming took off 7 bases at V and 1 base at J, with 9 bases between the two ends. The table came from immunoSEQ multiplex PCR; TCRdb's copy has only in-frame clones and leaves some out. The sample holds some 120,000 clones; 90% to 95% are singletons and the top ten take about 1.5%. Material for sequencing was PBMCs. The V call is TRBV24-1, the J call TRBJ2-2, with a possible D match to TRBD2 (5 bases). The clonotype was recovered from a man aged 50 to 60 with head and neck cancer. CDR3 DNA sequence: TGTGCCACCAGGGGCGAGGGGAACACCGGGGAGCTGTTTTTT. As protein: CATRGEGNTGELFF.